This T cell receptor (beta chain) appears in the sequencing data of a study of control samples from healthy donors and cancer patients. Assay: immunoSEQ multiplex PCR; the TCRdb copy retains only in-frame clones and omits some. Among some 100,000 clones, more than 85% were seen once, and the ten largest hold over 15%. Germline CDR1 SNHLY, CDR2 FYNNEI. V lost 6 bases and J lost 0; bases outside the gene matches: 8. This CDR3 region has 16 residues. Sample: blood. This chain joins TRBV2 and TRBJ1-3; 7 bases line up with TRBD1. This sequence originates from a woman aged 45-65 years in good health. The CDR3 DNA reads TGTGCCAGCAGGGAACAGGGGATATACTCTGGAAACACCATATATTTT. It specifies CASREQGIYSGNTIYF.